This T cell receptor (beta chain) appears in the sequencing data of a study of patients and donors after allogeneic stem cell transplantation. The germline CDR1 and CDR2 sequences are MNHEY and SVGEGT. The V and J ends lost 0 bases and 15 bases respectively, with 12 bases between them. The CDR3 runs 12 residues. TCRdb re-derived calls from the RT-PCR reads in MiXCR, one entry per CDR3 protein. The table has around 160,000 distinct CDR3 sequences, 30% seen once. V and J are TRBV6-2 or TRBV6-3 and TRBJ2-1; D possibly corresponds to TRBD2 (5 bases). The sequence came from a human donor who was either an allogeneic HSCT recipient or a stem cell or donor lymphocyte infusion donor (not recorded which). It is not recorded whose cells these are; they may come from a transplant donor. Input material: blood, either unsorted or a sorted T cell fraction (not recorded which). This CDR3 reads CASSYSTSSRFF. The CDR3 DNA reads as TGTGCCAGCAGTTACTCAACTAGTTCTAGGTTCTTC.